This entry concerns a single T cell receptor beta chain. Its antigen is not known. This specimen belongs to a study of Graves' ophthalmopathy and Graves' hyperthyroidism. Study overall: Samples of peripheral blood were obtained at initial diagnosis, prior to treatment of any kind.

The CDR3 totals 13 residues. Germline values: CDR1 SQVTM, CDR2 ANQGSEA. Losses at the gene ends were 6 bases for V and 8 bases for J; bases not matched to a gene: 4. The authors diagnosed from clinical symptoms, serum thyroxine, TRAb, thyroid ultrasound and orbital computed tomography. Study-wide results and caveats: At around 70% sensitivity and roughly 72% specificity, the model predicted progression of the ophthalmopathy. Most thyroid clonotypes with frequency above 0.001 were detected in blood too.

The study amplified TCR beta CDR3 regions using RNA transcripts. Scientists carried out first-round RT-PCR using HTBI primers and then a second-round multiplex PCR. TCRdb re-analysed the multiplex PCR reads in MiXCR, keeping a single row per CDR3 protein. The top ten hold 20% to 30% of the sample, which has some 39,000 distinct CDR3 sequences, around half seen once. This sequence joins TRBV29-1 and TRBJ1-4; 12 bases line up with TRBD1. The sequencing sample was made of peripheral blood. This clonotype was sampled from an adult woman with stable Graves' hyperthyroidism. The CDR3 region has the DNA TGCAGCGTCCCCGGGACAGGGGGCGAAAAACTGTTTTTT. Residues: CSVPGTGGEKLFF. Filled out from reference TRBV29-1 and TRBJ1-4, the complete variable domain reads SAVISQKPSRDICQRGTSLTIQCQVDSQVTMMFWYRQQPGQSLTLIATANQGSEATYESGFVIDKFPISRPNLTFSTLTVSNMSPEDSSIYLCSVPGTGGEKLFFGSGTQLSVL.